The sequence of this T cell receptor beta chain was determined in a study of blood T cell repertoires in COVID-19. Study-wide background: Samples representing acute and convalescent COVID-19 were sourced from the United States, Italy and Spain. PBMCs, B-cell-depleted T cells, or T cells provided the cDNA or gDNA that made up the material.

Germline values: CDR1 MNHEY, CDR2 SVGAGI. V lost 0 bases and J lost 2; bases outside the gene matches: 2. The CDR3 runs 15 residues. Original processing notes: Researchers report that nucleated cell counts were estimated from reference gene primer amplification. Assay: immunoSEQ multiplex PCR; the TCRdb copy retains only in-frame clones and omits some. Clone size and V and J calls were adopted from that table, with D and trimming inferred from the DNA. Among hundreds of thousands of clones listed, roughly 85% were seen once. The receptor comes from a woman in her thirties with active or convalescent COVID-19. Source material: peripheral blood. V is TRBV6-5 and J is TRBJ2-3; 7 bases line up with TRBD2. Here the CDR3 DNA reads TGTGCCAGCAGTTACTCGGGGGGGTCCACAGATACGCAGTATTTT. Translating it yields CASSYSGGSTDTQYF.